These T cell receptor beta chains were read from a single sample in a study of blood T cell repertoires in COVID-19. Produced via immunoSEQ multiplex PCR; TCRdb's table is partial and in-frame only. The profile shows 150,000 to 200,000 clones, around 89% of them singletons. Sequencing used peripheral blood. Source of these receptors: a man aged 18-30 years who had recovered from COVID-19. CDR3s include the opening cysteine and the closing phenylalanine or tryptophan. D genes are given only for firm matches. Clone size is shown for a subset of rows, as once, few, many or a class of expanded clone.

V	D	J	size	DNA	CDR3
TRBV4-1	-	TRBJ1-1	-	TGCGCCAGCAGCCAACAGGGCGGCCCCACTGAAGCTTTCTTT	CASSQQGGPTEAFF
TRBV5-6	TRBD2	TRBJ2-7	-	TGTGCCAGCAGCCCAACGGGACTAGCGGGAAATGAGCAGTACTTC	CASSPTGLAGNEQYF
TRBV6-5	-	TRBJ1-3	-	TGTGCCAGCCTCTCGACAGGAACTGGAAACACCATATATTTT	CASLSTGTGNTIYF
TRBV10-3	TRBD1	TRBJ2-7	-	TGTGCCATCAGTGAGGGTCAGGGGGACGAGCAGTACTTC	CAISEGQGDEQYF
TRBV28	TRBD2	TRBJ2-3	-	TGTGCCAGCAGTCAACTAGCGGGAGGGCACGGCACAGATACGCAGTATTTT	CASSQLAGGHGTDTQYF
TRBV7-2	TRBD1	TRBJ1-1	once	TGTGCCAGCAGCCCCCGGGACAGGGTGTTCGGCACTGAAGCTTTCTTT	CASSPRDRVFGTEAFF
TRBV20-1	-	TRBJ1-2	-	TGCAGTGGACAGGAGGACTATGGCTACACCTTC	CSGQEDYGYTF
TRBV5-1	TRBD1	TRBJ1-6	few	TGCGCCAGCAGCCCGGGACAGGGTAATTCACCCCTCCACTTT	CASSPGQGNSPLHF
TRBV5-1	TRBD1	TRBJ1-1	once	TGCGCCAGCAGCTCTTCGACAGGGCAAAACACTGAAGCTTTCTTT	CASSSSTGQNTEAFF
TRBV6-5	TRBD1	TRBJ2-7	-	TGTGCCGCCAGGGGGCAGGGAGCCCGGCAGTACTTC	CAARGQGARQYF
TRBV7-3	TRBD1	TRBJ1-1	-	TGTGCCATACTACAGGGGGATGGCACTGAAGCTTTCTTT	CAILQGDGTEAFF
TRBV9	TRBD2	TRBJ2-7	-	TGTGCCAGCAGCGTAGACGGGAGGGGGAGCGTTAACGAGCAGTACTTC	CASSVDGRGSVNEQYF
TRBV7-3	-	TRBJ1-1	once	TGTGCCAGCAGCCGGACAAGTTTAGGTGAAGCTTTCTTT	CASSRTSLGEAFF
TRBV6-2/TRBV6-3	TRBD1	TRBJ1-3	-	TGTGCCAGCAGCCTCAGGGGGAGTGGAAACACCATATATTTT	CASSLRGSGNTIYF
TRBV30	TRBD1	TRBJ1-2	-	TGTGCCTGGAGCGAGACAGGGTTGGATGGCTACACCTTC	CAWSETGLDGYTF
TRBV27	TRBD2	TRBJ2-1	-	TGTGCCAGCAGTTTATTAGCGGGAGGTTACAATGAGCAGTTCTTC	CASSLLAGGYNEQFF
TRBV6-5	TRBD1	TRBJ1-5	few	TGTGCCAGCAGCCCCGGACAGGTTAATCAGCCCCAGCATTTT	CASSPGQVNQPQHF
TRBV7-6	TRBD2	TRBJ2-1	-	TGTGCCAGCAGCTCGTTGACTAGCGGGAGGGCGGATGAGCAGTTCTTC	CASSSLTSGRADEQFF
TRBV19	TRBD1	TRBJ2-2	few	TGTGCCAGTAGTATATCAACAGGGGGGACCGGGGAGCTGTTTTTT	CASSISTGGTGELFF
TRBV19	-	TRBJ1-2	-	TGTGCCAGTCGGGCGGGGGCCGCGGGCTATGGCTACACCTTC	CASRAGAAGYGYTF
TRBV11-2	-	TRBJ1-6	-	TGTGCCAGCAGTTCAGCGGGGTTGTGGTCACCCCTCCACTTT	CASSSAGLWSPLHF
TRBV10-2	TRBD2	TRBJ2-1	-	TGCGCCACCGGATCGGGACTAGCGGGAGGGGGCTCCTACAATGAGCAGTTCTTC	CATGSGLAGGGSYNEQFF
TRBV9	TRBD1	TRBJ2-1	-	TGTGCCAGCAGCGTAGGACAGGGATTAGGGAATGAGCAGTTCTTC	CASSVGQGLGNEQFF
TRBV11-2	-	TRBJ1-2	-	TGTGCCAGCAGCTTAGGTCAGGGCGACTATGGCTACACCTTC	CASSLGQGDYGYTF
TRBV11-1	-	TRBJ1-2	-	TGTGCCAGCAGCCCAACAGCCTTGGATGGCTACACCTTC	CASSPTALDGYTF
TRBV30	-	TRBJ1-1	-	TGTGCCTGGACCAGGCAGGGGACAAGCACTGAAGCTTTCTTT	CAWTRQGTSTEAFF
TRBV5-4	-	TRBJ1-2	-	TGTGCCAGCAGCCGCTCTCTAGGCGGACTCTATGGCTACACCTTC	CASSRSLGGLYGYTF
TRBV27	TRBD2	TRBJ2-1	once	TGTGCCAGCAGTTTATTCCTAGCGGGCCTCAATGAGCAGTTCTTC	CASSLFLAGLNEQFF
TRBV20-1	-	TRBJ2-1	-	TGCAGTGCTAGTACCCTTGGGGGGGCAGACTCCTACAATGAGCAGTTCTTC	CSASTLGGADSYNEQFF
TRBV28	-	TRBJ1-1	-	TGTGCCAGCAGTTTTCGTCTGAACACTGAAGCTTTCTTT	CASSFRLNTEAFF
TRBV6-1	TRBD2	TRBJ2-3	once	TGTGCCAGCAGTGTCCTGACTAGCGGGAGGGCCCTCGATACGCAGTATTTT	CASSVLTSGRALDTQYF
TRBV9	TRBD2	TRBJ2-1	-	TGTGCCAGCAGCTTGACTAGCGGAGACCGAACCTACAATGAGCAGTTCTTC	CASSLTSGDRTYNEQFF
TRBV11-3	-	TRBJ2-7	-	TGTGCCAGCAGCTGGAGGGACAGCTACGAGCAGTACTTC	CASSWRDSYEQYF
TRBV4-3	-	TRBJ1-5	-	TGCGCCAGCAGCCAAGATTATCGGGGGAGCAATCAGCCCCAGCATTTT	CASSQDYRGSNQPQHF
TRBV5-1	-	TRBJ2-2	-	TGCGCCAGCAGCTCCGGTCGGGGGAACACCGGGGAGCTGTTTTTT	CASSSGRGNTGELFF
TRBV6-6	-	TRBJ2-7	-	TGTGCCAGCAGTTACTCGACCAGGGGCAGGGACGGGGAGCAGTACTTC	CASSYSTRGRDGEQYF
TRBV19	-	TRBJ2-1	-	TGTGCCAGTAGGGGGAGCGGAAGCTCCTACAATGAGCAGTTCTTC	CASRGSGSSYNEQFF
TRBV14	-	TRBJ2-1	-	TGTGCCAGCAGCCAAGCTTTACAGGCTCATGAGCAGTTCTTC	CASSQALQAHEQFF
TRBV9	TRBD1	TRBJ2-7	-	TGTGCCAGCAGCCCACGGACAGGGTCCTACGAGCAGTACTTC	CASSPRTGSYEQYF
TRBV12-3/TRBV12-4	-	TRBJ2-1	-	TGTGCCAGCAGTTTTGGCGGGAGGGGACAGGAGTTCTTC	CASSFGGRGQEFF
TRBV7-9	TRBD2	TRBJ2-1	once	TGTGCCAGCAGCTTAGCTAGCGGGACCAACAATGAGCAGTTCTTC	CASSLASGTNNEQFF
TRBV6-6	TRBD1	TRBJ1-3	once	TGTGCCAGCAGTCGACAGGGGCTTTCCTCTGGAAACACCATATATTTT	CASSRQGLSSGNTIYF
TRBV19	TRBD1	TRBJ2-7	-	TGTGCCAGTAGTCGACAGGGTGGGGGCCACGAGCAGTACTTC	CASSRQGGGHEQYF
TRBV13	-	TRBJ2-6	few	TGTGCCAGCACCTTGAAGGGGTCTGGGGCCAACGTCCTGACTTTC	CASTLKGSGANVLTF
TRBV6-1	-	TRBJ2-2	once	TGTGCCAGCAGAGAAGCTAGCACCGGGGAGCTGTTTTTT	CASREASTGELFF
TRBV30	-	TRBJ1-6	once	TGTGCCTGGATGCCGAAGAGCTCCTATAATTCACCCCTCCACTTT	CAWMPKSSYNSPLHF
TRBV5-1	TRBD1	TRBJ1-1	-	TGCGCCAGCAGCTTAGATACCCAGGGGGCTGGCACTGAAGCTTTCTTT	CASSLDTQGAGTEAFF
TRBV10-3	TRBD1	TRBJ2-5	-	TGTGCCATCAGTGAGGGGACAGGGCAAGAGACCCAGTACTTC	CAISEGTGQETQYF
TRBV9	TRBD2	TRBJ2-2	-	TGTGCCAGCAGCGTACTAGCGGTAAACACCGGGGAGCTGTTTTTT	CASSVLAVNTGELFF
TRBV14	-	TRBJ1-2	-	TGTGCCAGCAGCCAAGATGGTACAGCCCTTTTGGGCTATGGCTACACCTTC	CASSQDGTALLGYGYTF
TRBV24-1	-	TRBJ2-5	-	TGTGCCACCAGTGATTTCCTAAGGGGGACCCAGTACTTC	CATSDFLRGTQYF
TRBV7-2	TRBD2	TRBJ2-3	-	TGTGCCAGCAGCCGTAGCGGGATTAGTTCAGATACGCAGTATTTT	CASSRSGISSDTQYF
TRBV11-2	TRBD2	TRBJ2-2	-	TGTGCCAGCAGCCACGGGACTAGAGCCGGGGAGCTGTTTTTT	CASSHGTRAGELFF
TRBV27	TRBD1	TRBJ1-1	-	TGTGCCAGCAGTTTCAAAGGAGGACAGGGGATTTATAAGAACACTGAAGCTTTCTTT	CASSFKGGQGIYKNTEAFF
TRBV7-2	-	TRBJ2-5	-	TGTGCCAGCAGCGGTGCGGTGAGTGGAGAGACCCAGTACTTC	CASSGAVSGETQYF
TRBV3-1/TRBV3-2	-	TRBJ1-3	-	TGTGCCAGCAGCCATGGACTCGGAAACACCATATATTTT	CASSHGLGNTIYF
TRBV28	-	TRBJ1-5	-	TGTGCCAGCACCCCCTTGGCAGGCAGCAAGCAGCCCCAGCATTTT	CASTPLAGSKQPQHF
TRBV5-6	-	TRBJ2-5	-	TGTGCCAGCAGCATAGGATTTGGGGGCGCGGAGACCCAGTACTTC	CASSIGFGGAETQYF